The clone carrying this TCR beta chain is termed medium-sized. Antigen unknown. The listed genes are named as in mouse. The sequence runs out 1 residue before the end of the CDR3; the remainder is reconstructed from the germline J gene. The repertoire was sequenced with immunoSEQ multiplex PCR; TCRdb's copy has only in-frame clones and lacks some. Of over 6,500 clones listed, 40% to 60% are singletons. Time point of the sample: mouse harvest day 7 after allogeneic transplant. Mouse grafts combined 10^7 T-cell-depleted bone marrow cells with 10^6 splenic CD5+ T cells. This mouse GVHD model was MHC-mismatched B6 to BALB/c, profiled day 7 or 14. The data were obtained in a study of tissue T cells after allogeneic stem cell transplantation. Regarding the study as a whole: Shared clones across patients were few; motif clustering revealed tissue-specific shared signatures. Anatomically similar tissues had similar TCR repertoires within each patient. Blood and spleen captured only part of the tissue TCR repertoire.

This CDR3 comprises 13 residues. Per the germline V gene, CDR1 is SNHLY and CDR2 is FYNGKV (reference sequence). V was pared by 1 base and J by 4 bases, with 5 bases between. The sample taken for sequencing was lymph node tissue. The clonotype comes from a female BALB/c mouse given C57BL/6 T cells with graft-versus-host disease after an allogeneic hematopoietic cell transplant. The chain links TRBV3 to TRBJ1-5; D is unclear. The sequenced CDR3 bases are TGTGCCAGCAGCTTAGACAGAAACCAGGCTCCGCTT. This codes for CASSLDRNQAPL. The CDR3 as a whole reads CASSLDRNQAPLF.